Sequencing of this T cell receptor (beta chain) was carried out in a study of early T cells in non-severe SARS-CoV-2 infection. In germline, CDR1 is SEHNR, CDR2 FQNEAQ (reference sequence). This CDR3 has 12 amino acids. Trimming took off 1 base at V and 15 bases at J, with 13 bases between the two ends. Individually, cDNA molecules had unique molecular identifiers attached to them. TCRdb analysed the 5' RACE reads with MiXCR anew, one entry per CDR3 protein. The sample holds tens of thousands of distinct CDR3 sequences, roughly 15% seen once. In its sample, this clonotype is medium-sized. Its antigen is unknown. General study results and limits: VDJdb matching skewed toward anti-spike CD8 responses, missing private and CD4 specificities.

J is TRBJ2-1 and V is TRBV7-9; a possible D gene is TRBD2 (5 bases). This material consisted of whole blood, taken at baseline. The clonotype originates from an adult who was a healthcare worker with PCR-confirmed SARS-CoV-2 infection or an uninfected control (not recorded which). Here the CDR3 reads CASSLEPGGRFF. DNA for the CDR3: TGTGCCAGCAGCTTAGAGCCCGGAGGTCGGTTCTTC.